The 17 T cell receptor beta chains listed next were all sequenced from one sample in a study of blood T cells in healthy people across ages. Primers used in a second PCR of roughly 6 to 11 cycles were a sample-barcoded 5' primer and a J-beta primer mix. TCRdb independently ran MiXCR on the 5' RACE reads; one entry per CDR3 protein. The sample includes around 1,500,000 distinct CDR3 sequences, roughly 30% seen only once; the top ten take over 7%. The material sequenced was blood. These receptors came from a woman in her twenties or thirties in good health.

This clonotype was counted between two and nine times. This chain uses TRBV9 with TRBJ2-5, with 8 bases that match TRBD2. J gave up 4 bases and V 4 bases, and 12 bases lay outside the gene matches. Germline CDR1 and CDR2: SGDLS and YYNGEE. This CDR3 region has 16 residues. The CDR3 protein is CASSPHNAGGAETQYF. CDR3 DNA: TGTGCCAGCAGCCCCCATAATGCCGGGGGGGCAGAGACCCAGTACTTC.

This clonotype was observed a few times. The chain uses TRBV3-1 and TRBJ2-7; no clear D. Germline-derived CDR1 and CDR2 are LGHDT and YNNKEL (reference sequence). V lost 0 bases and J lost 0, with 9 bases in between. This CDR3 has 15 residues. The CDR3 DNA reads TGTGCCAGCAGCCAAGATCTTACTACCTCCTACGAGCAGTACTTC. Protein sequence: CASSQDLTTSYEQYF.

This clonotype was counted at least ten times. The chain joins TRBV7-9 to TRBJ1-2; D is unclear. CDR1 and CDR2 from the germline V gene are SEHNR and FQNEAQ (reference sequence). Trimming left V 6 bases short and J 4 bases short, with 9 bases between. The CDR3 is 12 residues long. The CDR3 DNA reads TGTGCCAGCAGTCCTGGACTCTATGGCTACACCTTC. This codes for CASSPGLYGYTF.

This clonotype showed up many times. The gene calls are TRBV7-2 and TRBJ2-1, with TRBD2 identical over 8 bases. From germline, CDR1 is SGHTA and CDR2 FQGNSA. The CDR3 is made up of 14 amino acids. V shed 4 bases, J shed 6 bases, and the junction held 5 bases outside the gene matches. The CDR3 DNA sequence: TGTGCCAGCAGCTCCTCTAGCGGGCCCAATGAGCAGTTCTTC. This sequence encodes CASSSSSGPNEQFF.

V gene TRBV20-1 combines with J gene TRBJ2-1; 12 bases match TRBD2. The length of the CDR3 is 16 residues. The trim removed 0 bases at V and 8 bases at J, leaving 8 bases unmatched. Germline CDR1 DFQATT, CDR2 SNEGSKA (reference sequence). This chain's CDR3 is CSARDPLAGGDYEQFF. CDR3 DNA sequence: TGCAGTGCTAGAGATCCGCTAGCGGGGGGGGACTATGAGCAGTTCTTC.

This clonotype occurred many times. The V and J genes are TRBV5-6 and TRBJ2-5; 7 nucleotides match TRBD1. Germline values: CDR1 SGHDT, CDR2 YYEEEE. This CDR3 is built from 15 residues. V trimming: 2 bases; J trimming: 4 bases; junction bases outside the gene matches: 8. The CDR3 DNA sequence: TGTGCCAGCAGCTTCGACACCCAGGGGGTAGAGACCCAGTACTTC. The encoded protein is CASSFDTQGVETQYF.

This clonotype was observed at least ten times. The chain carries TRBV7-9 and TRBJ2-1, with 7 bases matching TRBD1. Germline V CDR1 and CDR2: SEHNR, FQNEAQ (reference sequence). CDR3 size: 15 residues. The junction had 10 bases not matched to a gene; V was cut back by 1 base and J by 10 bases. The CDR3 coding sequence is TGTGCCAGCAGCTTAGAGAGAGGGGGCTTTTCCGAGCAGTTCTTC. This gives the protein CASSLERGGFSEQFF.

The chain recombines TRBV6-6 with TRBJ2-6; tentative D call: TRBD1 (5 bases). The V end was cut by 5 bases, the J end by 1 base, with 12 bases between. CDR3 length equals 16 residues. The V gene's germline CDR1 is MNHNY and CDR2 SVGAGI (reference sequence). The CDR3 region is CASSPRAGSGANVLTF. DNA for the CDR3: TGTGCCAGCAGTCCTCGGGCAGGGTCTGGGGCCAACGTCCTGACTTTC.

This chain's CDR3 is CAVGQGNSPLHF. The CDR3 region has the DNA TGTGCCGTTGGACAGGGAAATTCACCCCTCCACTTT. The V call is TRBV10-3, the J call TRBJ1-6, with 8 bases identical to TRBD1. CDR3 length equals 12 residues. CDR1 and CDR2 from the germline V gene are ENHRY and SYGVKD. The ends lost 11 bases at V and 7 bases at J; junction bases unmatched: 4.

The rearrangement links TRBV7-2 to TRBJ1-6; 7 bases align to TRBD1. Germline V gene lookup returns CDR1 SGHTA and CDR2 FQGNSA. V dropped 5 bases and J dropped 8; count of bases not matched to a gene: 9. This CDR3 contains 15 residues. CDR3: CASSPRTGRDSPLHF. The CDR3 coding sequence is TGTGCCAGCAGCCCCAGGACAGGCCGTGATTCACCCCTCCACTTT.

With regard to this clonotype: At one end the junction does not follow the germline gene, possibly because of a read error. The chain joins TRBV18 to TRBJ2-7; 7 nucleotides agree with TRBD2. Germline V gives CDR1 KGHSH, CDR2 LQKENI. The CDR3 totals 16 residues. CDR3 sequence reads: CASSPPNTGGSYEQYF. CDR3 bases: TGTGCTAGCTCACCGCCGAATACGGGAGGCTCCTACGAGCAGTACTTC.

In its sample, this clonotype was seen a few times. This chain uses TRBV7-9 with TRBJ2-7; D is perhaps TRBD1 (5 bases). The J call is in doubt because the DNA end fits TRBJ2-5 better. The CDR3 loop spans 14 amino acids. Germline CDR1 is SEHNR and CDR2 is FQNEAQ (reference sequence). CDR3 coding DNA: TGTGCCAGCAGCTTAGATCAGGGTAGGAAGACCCAGTACTTC. Its protein is CASSLDQGRKTQYF.

This chain joins TRBV6-5 and TRBJ2-1, with D perhaps TRBD1 or TRBD2 (5 bases each). Germline V gene sequence: CDR1 MNHEY, CDR2 SVGAGI. The CDR3 extends over 13 amino acids. Trimming removed 8 bases at V and 8 bases at J, with 16 bases between. CDR3 coding DNA: TGTGCCAGCTGGGACCCATTAGACGATGAGCAGTTCTTC. Its protein product is CASWDPLDDEQFF.

This clonotype has ten or more counts. The rearrangement uses TRBV29-1 and TRBJ2-3; 10 nucleotides line up with TRBD2. The CDR3 is 15 residues long. V shed 4 bases, J shed 0 bases, and the junction held 4 bases outside the gene matches. CDR1 and CDR2 (germline): SQVTM, ANQGSEA. In DNA, the CDR3 is TGCAGCGTTGTCCTAGCGGGAGCGAGCACAGATACGCAGTATTTT. It yields the protein CSVVLAGASTDTQYF.

This clonotype has a handful of counts. This sequence joins TRBV27 and TRBJ2-1, with 7 bases matching TRBD2. The CDR3 totals 16 residues. The V gene's germline CDR1 is MNHEY and CDR2 SMNVEV (reference sequence). J gave up 0 bases and V 1 base, and 3 bases lay outside the gene matches. The CDR3 region has the DNA TGTGCCAGCAGTTTATGGGCGGGAGCCTCCTACAATGAGCAGTTCTTC. It is translated as CASSLWAGASYNEQFF.

The chain couples TRBV20-1 to TRBJ2-4, with D possibly being TRBD1 (6 bases). The assigned J gene may be wrong: the sequence end matches TRBJ2-7 better. There are 13 residues in the CDR3. Germline CDR1 reads DFQATT; CDR2 reads SNEGSKA (reference sequence). The CDR3 DNA follows: TGCAGTGCTTCCTGGACAGAGAATTACGAGCAGTACTTC. Amino acid sequence: CSASWTENYEQYF.

Note on this clonotype: One end of the junction varies from germline; a read error may be responsible. The chain is built from TRBV6-6 and TRBJ2-5; 9 bases fit TRBD2. Germline assignment: CDR1 MNHNY and CDR2 SVGAGI (reference sequence). There are 15 residues in the CDR3. The CDR3 loop reads CVSSYSSGGTETQYF. The CDR3 DNA is TGTGTCAGCAGTTACAGTAGCGGGGGTACGGAGACCCAGTACTTC.